This paragraph covers one TCR beta chain sequence. What antigen it recognizes has not been identified. Base qualities are not recorded, but no much larger clone differs from it by a single base. The immunoSEQ Assay, a bias-controlled multiplex PCR, was used to amplify TCRbeta CDR3 regions from genomic DNA. In the paper's pipeline: The number of nucleated cells in each sample was estimated from the amplification of reference gene primers within the assay. To quantify the absolute abundance of each unique TCRbeta CDR3 rearrangement, sequence reads were collapsed and filtered. Productive Simpson clonality was computed per sample as the square root of Simpson's diversity index over productive rearrangements. Sourced from immuneACCESS, this table was stored by TCRdb with only in-frame sequences that have V and J called. A share of the clones is absent; for the studies checked, an unresolved V gene accounts for under half, and the remainder has no known explanation. That table gives V, J and clone size, and the DNA gave D and trimming. The sample data list roughly 20,000 clones, and roughly 90% of these were observed just once. The ten largest clones capture 15% to 20% of the sample.

Collaborating institutions collected whole blood in K2EDTA tubes following their own protocols. For TCRbeta analysis, collaborators shipped samples as frozen whole blood, isolated PBMCs, or DNA extracted from either of those sample types. From the cysteine up to the phenylalanine, the CDR3 has a length of 16 residues. Only CDR3 DNA is held: 48 bases, read in frame from base 1. The data were obtained in a study of blood T cell repertoires in COVID-19 (dated by TCRdb to about 2020). Describing the broader study: Samples covering the acute and convalescent phases of COVID-19 were provided by collaborators in the United States, Italy and Spain. Deeply sampled blood TCRbeta repertoires from subjects exposed to, actively infected with, or recovered from COVID-19 were included in the dataset. Nearly every sample came with metadata listing a de-identified subject ID, COVID-19 status, age in years and sex. Samples were obtained from the ongoing ImmuneRACE study (first 160 participants) and from over 1,000 subjects provided by 6 global collaborators. Where available, HLA class I and class II types were taken from metadata supplied by the sample provider and were not determined by assay-based typing. The material from the prospective study consisted of cDNA or gDNA derived from T cells, B-cell-depleted T cells, or PBMCs. A freely available public database, intended as a resource for researchers studying the immune response to SARS-CoV-2, is where the repertoires were released. What the work shows at the level of the full study, not this receptor alone: Clinical and demographic metadata were provided uncurated, with the amount varying by source and participant.

This receptor was obtained from a man between 65 and 79 years old with active COVID-19. Sequencing used peripheral blood. The chain employs TRBV21-1 and TRBJ2-6; the table's D call, TRBD1, was not checked against the DNA. TRBV21-1 is tagged as a pseudogene. The DNA sequence reads TGTGCCAGCAGCAAAGAACAGAACCCTGGGGCCAACGTCCTGACTTTC. This encodes CASSKEQNPGANVLTF.